These T cell receptor beta chains were read from a single sample in a study of OX40 agonist ivuxolimab in advanced cancers. Produced via immunoSEQ multiplex PCR; TCRdb's table is partial and in-frame only. Of under 20,000 clones listed, around 80% are singletons. The material was CD4+ or CD8+ T cells sorted from blood, obtained in a trial of the OX40 agonist ivuxolimab. The receptors stem from an adult with an advanced solid tumor such as melanoma, head and neck, liver or kidney cancer. Both conserved end residues are part of each CDR3. The order of the fields is D gene, J gene, clone size, V gene, CDR3 protein. D genes are given only for firm matches. Size is stated for part of the rows, as once, few or many counts, or as a class when the clone is expanded.

d_gene: -
j_gene: TRBJ2-1
abundance: -
v_gene: TRBV4-1
CDR3aa: CASSQVVATYNEQFF

d_gene: TRBD2
j_gene: TRBJ2-1
abundance: -
v_gene: TRBV30
CDR3aa: CAWNSGRTPSSYNEQFF

d_gene: -
j_gene: TRBJ1-1
abundance: once
v_gene: TRBV2
CDR3aa: CASSEFGDTEAFF

d_gene: TRBD2
j_gene: TRBJ2-6
abundance: -
v_gene: TRBV28
CDR3aa: CASSLLLAGGTGANVLTF

d_gene: -
j_gene: TRBJ1-2
abundance: -
v_gene: TRBV7-9
CDR3aa: CASSLGDAFGGYTF

d_gene: -
j_gene: TRBJ2-7
abundance: few
v_gene: TRBV27
CDR3aa: CASSTRGLREQYF

d_gene: -
j_gene: TRBJ2-3
abundance: -
v_gene: TRBV27
CDR3aa: CASSLRGPTTDTQYF

d_gene: -
j_gene: TRBJ2-5
abundance: -
v_gene: TRBV30
CDR3aa: CAWSERETQYF

d_gene: TRBD2
j_gene: TRBJ2-3
abundance: few
v_gene: TRBV30
CDR3aa: CAWGLAGATDTQYF

d_gene: -
j_gene: TRBJ2-3
abundance: few
v_gene: TRBV9
CDR3aa: CASSVSGSTDTQYF

d_gene: -
j_gene: TRBJ2-3
abundance: few
v_gene: TRBV28
CDR3aa: CASSLMDLASTDTQYF

d_gene: -
j_gene: TRBJ2-5
abundance: -
v_gene: TRBV6-5
CDR3aa: CASSYWGVGETQYF

d_gene: -
j_gene: TRBJ2-2
abundance: few
v_gene: TRBV5-1
CDR3aa: CASTVRSNTGELFF

d_gene: -
j_gene: TRBJ1-6
abundance: -
v_gene: TRBV28
CDR3aa: CASSGGQPYNSPLHF

d_gene: -
j_gene: -
abundance: -
v_gene: TRBV7-9
CDR3aa: CASSFATYEQYF